The following is a T cell receptor beta chain sequence with its context. Antigen unknown. This sample stems from a study of T cell repertoires in cytomegalovirus infection. The overall study: CMV epitopes, recently identified HLA-C-restricted and well-studied HLA-B-restricted, were used. Public signatures in TCR beta pointed to CMV infection and matching HLA type. Broader study findings: Dominating the ex vivo response were TCR beta clonotypes that were CMV-specific and HLA-C-restricted. There were carriers of CMV plus the relevant HLA, and cumulative public TCR beta family frequency identified them.

The CDR3 has 15 amino acids. With V trimmed by 0 bases and J by 7 bases, 2 bases remained unmatched. The germline V gene has CDR1 MNHEY and CDR2 SVGEGT. TCRdb recomputed calls from the reads with MiXCR, one row per CDR3 protein. The table has 370,000 or so distinct CDR3 sequences, about 35% seen once. The genes are TRBV6-2 or TRBV6-3 and TRBJ2-1; 11 bases agree with TRBD1. This clonotype was sampled from a human donor in good health (CMV status not recorded). Some clones in this sample may be carry-over from other donors' samples. The source material was cultured PBMCs, sampled from culture after CMV antigen stimulation. The CDR3 coding sequence is TGTGCCAGCAGTTACTCGGGACAGGGGGGGAATGAGCAGTTCTTC. Translated: CASSYSGQGGNEQFF.